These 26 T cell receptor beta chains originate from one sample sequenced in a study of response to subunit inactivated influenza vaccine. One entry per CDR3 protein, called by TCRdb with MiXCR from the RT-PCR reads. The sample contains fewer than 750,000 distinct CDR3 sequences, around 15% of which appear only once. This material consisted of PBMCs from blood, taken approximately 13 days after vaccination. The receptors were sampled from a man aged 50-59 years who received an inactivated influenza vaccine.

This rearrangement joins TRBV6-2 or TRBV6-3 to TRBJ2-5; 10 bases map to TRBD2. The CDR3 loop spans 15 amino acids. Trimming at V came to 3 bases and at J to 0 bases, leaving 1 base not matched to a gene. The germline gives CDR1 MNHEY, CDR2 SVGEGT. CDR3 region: CASSYGLADQETQYF. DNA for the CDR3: TGTGCCAGCAGTTATGGACTAGCGGACCAAGAGACCCAGTACTTC.

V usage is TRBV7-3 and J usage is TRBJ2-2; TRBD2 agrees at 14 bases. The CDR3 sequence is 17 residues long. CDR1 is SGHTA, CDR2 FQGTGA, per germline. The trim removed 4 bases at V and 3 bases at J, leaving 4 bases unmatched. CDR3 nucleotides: TGTGCCAGCAGCTCGGGACTAGCGGGAGATTACACCGGGGAGCTGTTTTTT. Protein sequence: CASSSGLAGDYTGELFF.

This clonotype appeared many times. CDR3: CASSRDNQETQYF. CDR3 bases: TGCGCCAGCAGTCGGGACAACCAAGAGACCCAGTACTTC. The rearrangement uses TRBV5-1 and TRBJ2-5; weak D call: TRBD1 (6 bases). Deletions cut 5 bases from V and 0 bases from J, with 8 bases between. The germline V gene encodes CDR1 SGHRS and CDR2 YFSETQ. The CDR3 covers 13 residues.

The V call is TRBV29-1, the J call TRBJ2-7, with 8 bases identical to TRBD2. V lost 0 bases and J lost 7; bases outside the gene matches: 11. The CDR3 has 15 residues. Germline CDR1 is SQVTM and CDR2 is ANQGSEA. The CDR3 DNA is TGCAGCGTTGAAGATTTGGAAGCGGGAGCACAAGAGCAGTACTTC. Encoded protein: CSVEDLEAGAQEQYF.

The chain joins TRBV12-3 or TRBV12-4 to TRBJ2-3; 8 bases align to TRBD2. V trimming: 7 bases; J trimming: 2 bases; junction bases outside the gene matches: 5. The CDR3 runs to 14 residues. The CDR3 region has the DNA TGTGCCAGCACCGTAGCGGGGTCCACAGATACGCAGTATTTT. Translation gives CASTVAGSTDTQYF.

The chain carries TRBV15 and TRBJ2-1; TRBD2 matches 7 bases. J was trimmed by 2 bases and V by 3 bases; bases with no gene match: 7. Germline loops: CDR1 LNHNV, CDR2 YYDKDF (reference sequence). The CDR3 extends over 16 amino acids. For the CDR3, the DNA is TGTGCCACCAGCAGGGGCTTGGCGGGAGCCTACAATGAGCAGTTCTTC. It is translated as CATSRGLAGAYNEQFF.

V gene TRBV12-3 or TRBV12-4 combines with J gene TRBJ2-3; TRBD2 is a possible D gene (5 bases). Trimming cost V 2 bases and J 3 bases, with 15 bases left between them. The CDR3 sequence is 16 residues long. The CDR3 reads CASSLSLAGVTDTQYF. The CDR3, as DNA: TGTGCCAGCAGTTTAAGTCTCGCGGGCGTTACAGATACGCAGTATTTT.

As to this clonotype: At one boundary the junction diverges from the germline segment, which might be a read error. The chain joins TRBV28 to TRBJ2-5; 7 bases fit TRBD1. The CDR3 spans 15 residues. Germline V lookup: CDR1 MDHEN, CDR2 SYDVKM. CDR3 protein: CASSDRAALQATQYF. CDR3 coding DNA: TGTGCCAGCAGTGACAGGGCCGCTCTCCAAGCGACCCAGTACTTC.

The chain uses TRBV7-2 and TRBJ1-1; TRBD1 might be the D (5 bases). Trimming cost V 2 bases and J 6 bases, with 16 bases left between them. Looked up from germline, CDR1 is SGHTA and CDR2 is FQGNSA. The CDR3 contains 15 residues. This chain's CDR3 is CASSLRPRGSAEAFF. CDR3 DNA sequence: TGTGCCAGCAGCTTACGGCCCCGGGGGTCCGCTGAAGCTTTCTTT.

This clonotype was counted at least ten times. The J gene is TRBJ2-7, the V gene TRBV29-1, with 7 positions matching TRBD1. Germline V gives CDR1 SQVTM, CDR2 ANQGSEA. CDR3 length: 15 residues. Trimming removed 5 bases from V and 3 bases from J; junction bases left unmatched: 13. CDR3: CSVPKPGQESYEQYF. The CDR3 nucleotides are TGCAGCGTTCCAAAACCAGGACAGGAGAGCTACGAGCAGTACTTC.

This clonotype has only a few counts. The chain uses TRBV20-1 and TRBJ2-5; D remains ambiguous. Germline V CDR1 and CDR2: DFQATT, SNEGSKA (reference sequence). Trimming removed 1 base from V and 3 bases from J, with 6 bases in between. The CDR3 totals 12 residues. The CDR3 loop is CSARGQKETQYF. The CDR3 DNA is TGCAGTGCTAGAGGCCAGAAAGAGACCCAGTACTTC.

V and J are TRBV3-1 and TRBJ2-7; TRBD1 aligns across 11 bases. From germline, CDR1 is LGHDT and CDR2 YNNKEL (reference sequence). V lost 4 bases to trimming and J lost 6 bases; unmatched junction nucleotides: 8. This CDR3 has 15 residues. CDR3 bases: TGTGCCAGCAGCCCCCTAGGACAGGGGGCTGGCGAGCAGTACTTC. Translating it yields CASSPLGQGAGEQYF.

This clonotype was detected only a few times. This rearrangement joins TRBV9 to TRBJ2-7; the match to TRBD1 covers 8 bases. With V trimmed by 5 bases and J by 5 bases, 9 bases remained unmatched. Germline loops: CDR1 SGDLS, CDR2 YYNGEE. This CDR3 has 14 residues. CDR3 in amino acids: CASRLGQGYNEQYF. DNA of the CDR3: TGTGCCAGCAGGTTAGGACAGGGTTACAACGAGCAGTACTTC. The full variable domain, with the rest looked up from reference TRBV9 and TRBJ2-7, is DSGVTQTPKHLITATGQRVTLRCSPRSGDLSVYWYQQSLDQGLQFLIQYYNGEERAKGNILERFSAQQFPDLHSELNLSSLELGDSALYFCASRLGQGYNEQYFGPGTRLTVT.

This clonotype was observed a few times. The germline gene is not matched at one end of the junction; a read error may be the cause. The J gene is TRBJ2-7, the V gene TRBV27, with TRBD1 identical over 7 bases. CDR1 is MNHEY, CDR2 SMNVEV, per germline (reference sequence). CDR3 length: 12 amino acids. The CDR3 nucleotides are TGTGCCAGCAGTACACCGGGACAGAAGGGTTTCTTC. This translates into CASSTPGQKGFF.

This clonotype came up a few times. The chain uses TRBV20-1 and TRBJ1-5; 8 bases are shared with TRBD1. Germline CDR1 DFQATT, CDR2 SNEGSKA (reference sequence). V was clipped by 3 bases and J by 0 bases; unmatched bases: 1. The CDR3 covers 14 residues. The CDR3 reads CSASDRGSNQPQHF. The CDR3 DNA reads TGCAGTGCTAGCGACAGGGGTAGCAATCAGCCCCAGCATTTT.

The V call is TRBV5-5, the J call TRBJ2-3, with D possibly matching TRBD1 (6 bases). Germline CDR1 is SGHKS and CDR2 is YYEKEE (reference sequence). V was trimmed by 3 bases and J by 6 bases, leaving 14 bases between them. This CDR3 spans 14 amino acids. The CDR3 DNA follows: TGTGCCAGCAGCTACGGACAGAGGGAGGATACGCAGTATTTT. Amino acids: CASSYGQREDTQYF.

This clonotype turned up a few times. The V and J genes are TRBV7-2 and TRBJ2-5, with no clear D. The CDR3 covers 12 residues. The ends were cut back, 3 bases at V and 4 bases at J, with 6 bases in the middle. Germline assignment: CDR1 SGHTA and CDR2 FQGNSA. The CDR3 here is CASSFDRETQYF. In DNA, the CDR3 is TGTGCCAGCAGCTTCGACCGAGAGACCCAGTACTTC.

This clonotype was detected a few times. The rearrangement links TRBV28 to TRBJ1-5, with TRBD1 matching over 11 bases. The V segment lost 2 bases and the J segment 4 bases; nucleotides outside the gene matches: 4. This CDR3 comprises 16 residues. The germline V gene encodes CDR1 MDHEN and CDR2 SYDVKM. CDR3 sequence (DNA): TGTGCCAGCAGTTTAGCCGGGACAGGGGGAAATCAGCCCCAGCATTTT. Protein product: CASSLAGTGGNQPQHF. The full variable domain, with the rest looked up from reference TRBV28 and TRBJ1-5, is DVKVTQSSRYLVKRTGEKVFLECVQDMDHENMFWYRQDPGLGLRLIYFSYDVKMKEKGDIPEGYSVSREKKERFSLILESASTNQTSMYLCASSLAGTGGNQPQHFGDGTRLSIL.

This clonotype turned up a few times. The CDR3 region has the DNA TGTGCCAGCAGCCACCTACAGGATAATTCACCCCTCCACTTT. Translated: CASSHLQDNSPLHF. The chain combines TRBV3-1 with TRBJ1-6, with D perhaps TRBD1 (5 bases). The V end lost 3 bases, the J end lost 5 bases, and 8 bases lay between the germline ends. In germline, CDR1 is LGHDT, CDR2 YNNKEL (reference sequence). This CDR3 spans 14 amino acids.

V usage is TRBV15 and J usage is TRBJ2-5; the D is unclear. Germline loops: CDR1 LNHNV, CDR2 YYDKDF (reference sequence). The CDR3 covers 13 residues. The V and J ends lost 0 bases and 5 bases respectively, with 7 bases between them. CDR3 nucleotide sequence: TGTGCCACCAGCAGAGAGGCCTTGGAGACCCAGTACTTC. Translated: CATSREALETQYF.

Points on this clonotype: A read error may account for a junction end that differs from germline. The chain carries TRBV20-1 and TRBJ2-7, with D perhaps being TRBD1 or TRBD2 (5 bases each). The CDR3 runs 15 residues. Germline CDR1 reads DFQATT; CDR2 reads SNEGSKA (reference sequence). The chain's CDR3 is CTARGVEAPGAEQYF. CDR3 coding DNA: TGCACTGCTAGAGGGGTAGAAGCCCCCGGGGCCGAGCAGTACTTC.

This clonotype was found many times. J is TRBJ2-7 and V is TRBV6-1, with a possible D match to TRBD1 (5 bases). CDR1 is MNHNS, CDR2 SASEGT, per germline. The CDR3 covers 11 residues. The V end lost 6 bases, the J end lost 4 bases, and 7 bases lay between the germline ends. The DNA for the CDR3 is TGTGCCAGCAGCGACAGATACGAGCAGTACTTC. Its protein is CASSDRYEQYF.

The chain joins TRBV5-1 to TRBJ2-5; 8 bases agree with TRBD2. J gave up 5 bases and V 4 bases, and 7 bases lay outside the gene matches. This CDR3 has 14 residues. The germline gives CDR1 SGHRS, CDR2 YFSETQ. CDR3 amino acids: CASSLPTSVETQYF. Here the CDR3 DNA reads TGCGCCAGCAGCCTCCCGACTAGCGTGGAGACCCAGTACTTC.

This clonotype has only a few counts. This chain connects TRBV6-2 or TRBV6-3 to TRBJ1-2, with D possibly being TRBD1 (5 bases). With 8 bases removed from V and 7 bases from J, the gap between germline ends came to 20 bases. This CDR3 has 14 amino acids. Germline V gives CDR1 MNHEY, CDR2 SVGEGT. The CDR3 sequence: CASGTPLQERGYTF. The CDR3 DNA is TGTGCCAGCGGGACTCCTCTCCAGGAGCGTGGCTACACCTTC.

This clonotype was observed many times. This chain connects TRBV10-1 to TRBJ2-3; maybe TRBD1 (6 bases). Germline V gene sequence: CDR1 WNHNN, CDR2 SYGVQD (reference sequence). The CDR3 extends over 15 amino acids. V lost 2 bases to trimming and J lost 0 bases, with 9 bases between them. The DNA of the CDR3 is TGCGCCAGCAGTGAGAGGACAGCTAGCACAGATACGCAGTATTTT. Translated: CASSERTASTDTQYF.

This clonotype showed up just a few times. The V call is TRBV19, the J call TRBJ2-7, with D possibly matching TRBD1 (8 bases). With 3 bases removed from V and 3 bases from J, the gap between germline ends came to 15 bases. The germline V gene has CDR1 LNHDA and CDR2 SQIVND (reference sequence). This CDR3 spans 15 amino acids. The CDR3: CASSMGGTGIYEQYF. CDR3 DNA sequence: TGTGCCAGTAGTATGGGGGGGACAGGCATCTACGAGCAGTACTTC.